The 18 T cell receptor beta chains in this list originate from one sample, sequenced in a study of T cells after yellow fever vaccination. One entry per CDR3 protein results from TCRdb running MiXCR on the 5' RACE reads. The sample holds 400,000 or so distinct CDR3 sequences; under 20% are singletons and the top ten take about 18%. The specimen was PBMCs, collected before the yellow fever booster vaccination. These receptors were collected from a man younger than 30 who received the YFV17D yellow fever vaccine.

This sequence joins TRBV7-9 and TRBJ1-2; 7 bases agree with TRBD1. This CDR3 is 15 amino acids long. V shed 2 bases and J 6 bases; nucleotides not matched to a gene: 9. The germline V gene has CDR1 SEHNR and CDR2 FQNEAQ (reference sequence). The CDR3 loop is CASSLLRQGGNGYTF. The DNA for the CDR3 is TGTGCCAGCAGCTTACTCCGGCAGGGGGGTAATGGCTACACCTTC. The full variable domain, in which reference TRBV7-9 and TRBJ1-2 provide the parts outside the CDR3, is DTGVSQNPRHKITKRGQNVTFRCDPISEHNRLYWYRQTLGQGPEFLTYFQNEAQLEKSRLLSDRFSAERPKGSFSTLEIQRTEQGDSAMYLCASSLLRQGGNGYTFGSGTRLTVV.

The genes are TRBV25-1 and TRBJ2-7; tentatively, D is TRBD2 (6 bases). The V gene lost 8 bases and the J gene lost 3 bases, with 14 bases spanning the gap. In germline, CDR1 is MGHDK, CDR2 SYGVNS. This CDR3 contains 13 residues. CDR3 loop: CASQAQGGYEQYF. The CDR3, as DNA: TGTGCCAGCCAAGCGCAGGGAGGCTACGAGCAGTACTTC.

This clonotype was picked up a small number of times. V and J are TRBV25-1 and TRBJ2-3; 10 nucleotides line up with TRBD2. CDR1 and CDR2 (germline): MGHDK, SYGVNS. This CDR3 spans 13 amino acids. V dropped 11 bases and J dropped 4; count of bases not matched to a gene: 6. This CDR3 is CAATTSGPDTQYF. The CDR3 nucleotides read TGTGCCGCCACGACTAGCGGGCCAGATACGCAGTATTTT.

This clonotype was detected only a few times. V is TRBV3-1 and J is TRBJ2-1; D tentatively fits TRBD1 or TRBD2 (5 bases each). V was shortened by 3 bases and J by 6 bases, with 15 bases between the two germline ends. Germline V CDR1 and CDR2: LGHDT, YNNKEL (reference sequence). This CDR3 has 15 amino acids. The CDR3 protein is CASSHQGAMGNEQFF. As DNA, the CDR3 is TGTGCCAGCAGCCACCAGGGAGCCATGGGCAATGAGCAGTTCTTC.

This clonotype was detected a few times. The V gene is TRBV4-2, the J gene TRBJ2-2; the D gene could be TRBD1 or TRBD2 (6 bases each). Germline CDR1 reads LGHNA; CDR2 reads YNFKEQ. CDR3 length: 17 amino acids. V was cut by 8 bases and J by 4 bases, with 23 bases left in between. The CDR3 DNA sequence: TGTGCCAGCCGTAGAATGGGGGGCGCGTTGACCACCGGGGAGCTGTTTTTT. Translating gives CASRRMGGALTTGELFF.

V is TRBV12-3 or TRBV12-4 and J is TRBJ2-3; possibly TRBD2 for D (5 bases). The CDR3 totals 12 residues. Trimming shortened V by 5 bases and J by 4 bases, and 7 bases separated the two germline ends. Here the CDR3 reads CASSVEADTQYF. In DNA, the CDR3 is TGTGCCAGCAGTGTGGAGGCAGATACGCAGTATTTT.

This chain connects TRBV4-3 to TRBJ1-2, with 11 bases identical to TRBD1. The CDR3 extends over 16 amino acids. V lost 0 bases, J lost 8 bases, and 8 bases stayed unmatched. Germline assignment: CDR1 LGHNA and CDR2 YSLEER. The CDR3 sequence: CASSQDPDRGRRGYTF. The CDR3 DNA reads as TGCGCCAGCAGCCAAGACCCGGACAGGGGGCGACGGGGCTACACCTTC.

The CDR3: CASSLRVPSGGYTF. The CDR3, as DNA: TGCGCCAGCAGCTTGCGGGTACCCAGTGGAGGCTACACCTTC. The rearrangement uses TRBV5-1 and TRBJ1-2; D unclear. The length of the CDR3 is 14 residues. Germline CDR1 reads SGHRS; CDR2 reads YFSETQ. Trimming cost V 1 base and J 8 bases, with 15 bases left between them.

The chain is built from TRBV19 and TRBJ2-3; 8 bases map to TRBD1. The trim removed 6 bases at V and 4 bases at J, leaving 6 bases unmatched. The germline V gene has CDR1 LNHDA and CDR2 SQIVND (reference sequence). There are 14 residues in the CDR3. In DNA form, the CDR3 reads TGTGCCAGTAGACCCCCAGGGGGCCCAGATACGCAGTATTTT. Translated: CASRPPGGPDTQYF.

This rearrangement joins TRBV7-9 to TRBJ1-5; 7 positions match TRBD1. Trimming took 2 bases from V and 6 from J; bases not matched to a gene: 4. Per germline, CDR1 SEHNR and CDR2 FQNEAQ (reference sequence). The CDR3 covers 14 residues. The CDR3 nucleotides read TGTGCCAGCAGCTTATCGACAGGGTTTCAGCCCCAGCATTTT. Translation: CASSLSTGFQPQHF. Supplemented by reference TRBV7-9 and TRBJ1-5, the full variable domain reads DTGVSQNPRHKITKRGQNVTFRCDPISEHNRLYWYRQTLGQGPEFLTYFQNEAQLEKSRLLSDRFSAERPKGSFSTLEIQRTEQGDSAMYLCASSLSTGFQPQHFGDGTRLSIL.

This clonotype was detected only a few times. The rearrangement joins TRBV6-2 or TRBV6-3 to TRBJ2-5; no definite D call. The CDR3 has 12 residues. Germline V gives CDR1 MNHEY, CDR2 SVGEGT. V was shortened by 6 bases and J by 4 bases, with 9 bases between the two germline ends. In DNA form, the CDR3 reads TGTGCCAGCAGCGTGGTGGTAGAGACCCAGTACTTC. Amino acid sequence: CASSVVVETQYF.

The rearrangement joins TRBV6-5 to TRBJ2-5; a possible D gene is TRBD1 (6 bases). The CDR3 is 16 residues long. CDR1 MNHEY and CDR2 SVGAGI come from the germline V gene. Trimming took off 0 bases at V and 4 bases at J, with 15 bases between the two ends. The CDR3 DNA is TGTGCCAGCAGTTACTCCCAGGGGCTAAGCCGAGAGACCCAGTACTTC. This sequence encodes CASSYSQGLSRETQYF.

The CDR3 region has the DNA TGTGCCAGCAGCCAGACATGGGGGGACCCCTACAATGAGCAGTTCTTC. It specifies CASSQTWGDPYNEQFF. The J gene is TRBJ2-1, the V gene TRBV4-2; a weak D match, TRBD2 (6 bases). The germline V gene encodes CDR1 LGHNA and CDR2 YNFKEQ. This CDR3 is built from 16 residues. V was trimmed by 3 bases and J by 2 bases, leaving 14 bases between them.

The V and J genes are TRBV7-9 and TRBJ1-2; tentatively, D is TRBD1 (5 bases). Germline values: CDR1 SEHNR, CDR2 FQNEAQ (reference sequence). The CDR3 is 13 residues long. Trimming took off 5 bases at V and 7 bases at J, with 14 bases between the two ends. DNA of the CDR3: TGTGCCAGCAGCGCAACAGGAAAGGGTGGCTACACCTTC. Protein product: CASSATGKGGYTF.

This clonotype has only a few counts. This rearrangement joins TRBV12-3 or TRBV12-4 to TRBJ2-7; TRBD1 might be the D (10 bases). V was cut by 6 bases and J by 4 bases, with 28 bases left in between. CDR3 length: 18 amino acids. CDR3 region: CASSPGQGGSGLAYEQYF. CDR3 coding DNA: TGTGCCAGCAGCCCCGGACAGGGGGGGTCGGGACTAGCTTACGAGCAGTACTTC.

The chain carries TRBV7-9 and TRBJ1-1, with unresolved D. The CDR3 has 13 amino acids. V was shortened by 4 bases and J by 1 base, with 7 bases between the two germline ends. In germline, CDR1 is SEHNR, CDR2 FQNEAQ (reference sequence). CDR3 nucleotides: TGTGCCAGCAGCTCCAGACAGAACACTGAAGCTTTCTTT. Translation: CASSSRQNTEAFF. Filled out from reference TRBV7-9 and TRBJ1-1, the complete variable domain reads DTGVSQNPRHKITKRGQNVTFRCDPISEHNRLYWYRQTLGQGPEFLTYFQNEAQLEKSRLLSDRFSAERPKGSFSTLEIQRTEQGDSAMYLCASSSRQNTEAFFGQGTRLTVV.

In this sample, this clonotype turned up a few times. The chain has TRBV12-3 or TRBV12-4 and TRBJ1-1, with D unclear. This CDR3 has 15 residues. Trimming took off 8 bases at V and 0 bases at J, with 16 bases between the two ends. The CDR3 DNA reads TGTGCCAGCGGTAAAGGCGGATACATGAACACTGAAGCTTTCTTT. It yields the protein CASGKGGYMNTEAFF.

This clonotype was seen more than once but under ten times. CDR3 loop: CASSAGLVTDTQYF. CDR3 sequence (DNA): TGTGCCAGCAGCGCCGGGCTAGTCACAGATACGCAGTATTTT. The V and J genes are TRBV5-4 and TRBJ2-3; D is unresolved. V was trimmed by 4 bases and J by 2 bases, leaving 11 bases between them. The CDR3 covers 14 residues. Germline V gives CDR1 SGHNT, CDR2 YYREEE (reference sequence).